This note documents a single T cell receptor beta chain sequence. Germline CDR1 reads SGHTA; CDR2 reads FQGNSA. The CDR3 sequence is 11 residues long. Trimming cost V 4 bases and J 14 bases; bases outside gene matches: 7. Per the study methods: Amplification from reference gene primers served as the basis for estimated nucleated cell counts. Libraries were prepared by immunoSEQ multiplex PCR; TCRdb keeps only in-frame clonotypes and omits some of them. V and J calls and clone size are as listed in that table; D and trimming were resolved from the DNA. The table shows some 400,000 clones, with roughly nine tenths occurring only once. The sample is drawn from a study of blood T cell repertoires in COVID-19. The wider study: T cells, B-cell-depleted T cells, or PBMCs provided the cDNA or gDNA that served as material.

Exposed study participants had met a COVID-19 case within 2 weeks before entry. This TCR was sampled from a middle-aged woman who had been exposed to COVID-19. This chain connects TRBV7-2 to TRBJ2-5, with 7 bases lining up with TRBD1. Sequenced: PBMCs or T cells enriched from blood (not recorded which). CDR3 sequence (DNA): TGTGCCAGCAGCTCCGGGACAGACGATTACTTC. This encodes CASSSGTDDYF.